These 14 T cell receptor beta chains were sequenced from one sample in a study of OX40 agonist ivuxolimab in advanced cancers. Some clones are missing from TCRdb's copy, which holds only in-frame ones; the method was immunoSEQ multiplex PCR. The sample includes 90,000 to 100,000 clones, 80% to 90% seen only once; the top ten take about 0.82%. Material: CD4+ or CD8+ T cells sorted from blood, obtained in a trial of the OX40 agonist ivuxolimab. All receptors derive from an adult with an advanced solid tumor such as melanoma, head and neck, liver or kidney cancer.

The rearrangement links TRBV10-3 to TRBJ2-7, with D uncertain. Germline values: CDR1 ENHRY, CDR2 SYGVKD. V was pared by 3 bases and J by 7 bases, with 13 bases between. This CDR3 spans 13 amino acids. CDR3 sequence reads: CAISDPSRLEQYF. The CDR3 coding sequence is TGTGCCATCAGTGACCCAAGCAGGCTGGAGCAGTACTTC.

J is TRBJ2-2 and V is TRBV9; 7 positions match TRBD1. This CDR3 region has 16 residues. Germline V CDR1 and CDR2: SGDLS, YYNGEE. V lost 3 bases, J lost 6 bases, and 11 bases stayed unmatched. The CDR3 nucleotides are TGTGCCAGCAGCGCGGGACAGCCGAGACTGGCCGGGGAGCTGTTTTTT. It translates to CASSAGQPRLAGELFF.

This chain joins TRBV7-8 and TRBJ2-7, with 12 positions matching TRBD1. The germline CDR1 and CDR2 sequences are SGHVS and FQNEAQ. Trimming took 5 bases from V and 3 from J; bases not matched to a gene: 8. The CDR3 has 16 amino acids. The CDR3 DNA reads as TGTGCCAGCAGCCCCCGCAGGGACAGGGGGCACTACGAGCAGTACTTC. Translating gives CASSPRRDRGHYEQYF.

This clone was seen a single time. The V call is TRBV28, the J call TRBJ2-1; 7 bases are shared with TRBD1. CDR1 MDHEN and CDR2 SYDVKM come from the germline V gene. This CDR3 has 16 residues. With 7 bases clipped from V and 8 bases from J, the junction kept 17 bases outside the gene matches. As DNA, the CDR3 is TGTGCCAGCACCCCCTTGCCGGCAGGGGGAAGCGATGAGCAGTTCTTC. Encoded protein: CASTPLPAGGSDEQFF.

This rearrangement joins TRBV18 to TRBJ1-5, with 7 bases aligning to TRBD1. V lost 3 bases to trimming and J lost 7 bases; unmatched junction nucleotides: 6. The germline V gene encodes CDR1 KGHSH and CDR2 LQKENI. The CDR3 length is 14 residues. The chain's CDR3 is CASSPGQTEQPQHF. CDR3 DNA: TGTGCCAGCTCACCGGGACAGACCGAGCAGCCCCAGCATTTT.

This chain links TRBV7-6 with TRBJ2-5, with 9 positions matching TRBD2. The germline gives CDR1 SGHVS, CDR2 FNYEAQ. Trimming removed 3 bases from V and 4 bases from J; junction bases left unmatched: 6. The CDR3 is made up of 15 amino acids. CDR3 coding DNA: TGTGCCAGCAGCTTCAGACTAGCGGAGACAGAGACCCAGTACTTC. Its protein product is CASSFRLAETETQYF. Full variable domain (rest looked up from reference TRBV7-6 and TRBJ2-5): GAGVSQSPRYKVTKRGQDVALRCDPISGHVSLYWYRQALGQGPEFLTYFNYEAQQDKSGLPNDRFSAERPEGSISTLTIQRTEQRDSAMYRCASSFRLAETETQYFGPGTRLLVL.

CDR3 amino acids: CASSPHRVYNEQFF. The CDR3 coding sequence is TGCGCCAGCAGCCCCCACAGGGTCTACAATGAGCAGTTCTTC. The chain employs TRBV5-1 and TRBJ2-1; possibly TRBD1 for D (6 bases). From germline, CDR1 is SGHRS and CDR2 YFSETQ. Trimming cost V 4 bases and J 3 bases, with 11 bases left between them. The CDR3 has 14 amino acids.

CDR3 sequence: CASQGSDDQPQHF. The CDR3 nucleotides read TGTGCCAGCCAGGGGTCAGACGATCAGCCCCAGCATTTT. V and J are TRBV6-5 and TRBJ1-5; D is possibly TRBD1 (6 bases). The CDR3 runs 13 residues. Germline V CDR1 and CDR2: MNHEY, SVGAGI. Deletions cut 8 bases from V and 5 bases from J, with 13 bases between.

The chain is built from TRBV7-2 and TRBJ2-2; 8 positions agree with TRBD1. Germline lookup yields CDR1 SGHTA and CDR2 FQGNSA. Trimming removed 1 base from V and 4 bases from J; junction bases left unmatched: 5. CDR3 size: 16 residues. The CDR3 DNA is TGTGCCAGCAGCTTAGTTGGTGGACAGGGCACCGGGGAGCTGTTTTTT. It specifies CASSLVGGQGTGELFF.

The gene calls are TRBV6-1 and TRBJ2-1, with D perhaps TRBD2 (5 bases). The germline V and J ends were trimmed by 6 bases and 6 bases, with 18 bases remaining between them. The CDR3 extends over 15 amino acids. Germline CDR1 is MNHNS and CDR2 is SASEGT. CDR3 residues: CASRVSGSPTNEQFF. CDR3 sequence (DNA): TGTGCCAGCAGGGTGAGCGGATCTCCGACCAATGAGCAGTTCTTC.

The rearrangement links TRBV2 to TRBJ2-7; tentatively, D is TRBD1 (6 bases). Germline V gene sequence: CDR1 SNHLY, CDR2 FYNNEI. V was trimmed by 4 bases and J by 6 bases, leaving 13 bases between them. This CDR3 contains 13 residues. The CDR3: CASSGQSRGEQYF. For the CDR3, the DNA is TGTGCCAGCAGTGGGCAGAGCAGGGGCGAGCAGTACTTC.

This clone was recorded only once. CDR3 region: CASSHVWTGELFF. CDR3 coding DNA: TGTGCCAGCAGCCATGTGTGGACCGGGGAGCTGTTTTTT. J is TRBJ2-2 and V is TRBV7-2; D gene uncertain. The V end was cut by 5 bases, the J end by 5 bases, with 9 bases between. CDR3 size: 13 residues. Germline CDR1 reads SGHTA; CDR2 reads FQGNSA.

The chain joins TRBV4-3 to TRBJ2-6; no firm D call. With 4 bases removed from V and 1 base from J, the gap between germline ends came to 5 bases. The germline V gene has CDR1 LGHNA and CDR2 YSLEER. CDR3 size: 14 residues. The DNA of the CDR3 is TGCGCCAGCAGCCCTGAGTCTGGGGCCAACGTCCTGACTTTC. Translated, it gives CASSPESGANVLTF.

This chain links TRBV7-2 with TRBJ2-1; D gene unclear. CDR1 SGHTA and CDR2 FQGNSA come from the germline V gene. Trimming removed 2 bases from V and 0 bases from J, with 8 bases in between. The CDR3 consists of 15 residues. This chain's CDR3 is CASSLTGFSYNEQFF. In DNA form, the CDR3 reads TGTGCCAGCAGCTTAACCGGATTCTCCTACAATGAGCAGTTCTTC.